These T cell receptor beta chains were read from a single sample in a study of cytotoxic CD8 clonotypes in ibrutinib-treated CLL. Sequencing was performed with immunoSEQ multiplex PCR; in TCRdb, only in-frame clones are kept and a portion is missing. The table lists 23,000 or so clones, roughly three quarters of them singletons. The sequencing used PBMCs, collected after 24 months of ibrutinib treatment. Source of these receptors: a human donor with chronic lymphocytic leukemia. The CDR3 runs from the conserved cysteine through the conserved F or W. A D gene is named only where the DNA matches it firmly. Clone size is shown for a subset of rows, as once, few, many or a class of expanded clone.

>-|few|TRBV11-2|TRBJ2-3
CATALVSTDTQYF
TGTGCCACCGCCCTCGTGAGCACAGATACGCAGTATTTT
>-|-|TRBV6-1|TRBJ1-1
CASRKEMNTEAFF
TGTGCCAGCAGGAAGGAGATGAACACTGAAGCTTTCTTT
>-|-|TRBV19|TRBJ1-2
CASSPYHDYGYTF
TGTGCCAGTAGTCCCTACCACGACTATGGCTACACCTTC
>TRBD1|-|TRBV7-8|TRBJ1-2
CASSFGTGINYGYTF
TGTGCCAGCAGCTTCGGGACAGGGATTAACTATGGCTACACCTTC
>TRBD1|-|TRBV19|TRBJ1-4
CASSRTGGVEKLFF
TGTGCCAGTAGTAGGACAGGGGGCGTTGAAAAACTGTTTTTT
>-|-|TRBV9|TRBJ1-6
CASSVAGRGANSPLHF
TGTGCCAGCAGCGTAGCGGGGCGAGGGGCGAATTCACCCCTCCACTTT
>-|-|TRBV9|TRBJ1-1
CASSNPDRAYLLNTEAFF
TGTGCCAGCAGCAACCCAGACAGAGCGTATCTTTTGAACACTGAAGCTTTCTTT
>TRBD1|-|TRBV5-1|TRBJ1-4
CASSPGQSNEKLFF
TGCGCCAGCAGCCCGGGACAGAGTAATGAAAAACTGTTTTTT
>-|-|TRBV9|TRBJ1-4
CASSDRDQNEKLFF
TGTGCCAGCAGCGACCGGGATCAGAATGAAAAACTGTTTTTT
>-|-|TRBV18|TRBJ1-1
CASSPKQGRVNTEAFF
TGTGCCAGCTCACCAAAACAGGGAAGGGTAAACACTGAAGCTTTCTTT
>TRBD1|-|TRBV5-1|TRBJ2-2
CASSYVPGQGKRAGELFF
TGCGCCAGCAGCTACGTCCCGGGACAGGGGAAGCGCGCCGGGGAGCTGTTTTTT
>-|-|TRBV7-9|TRBJ1-1
CASSLTTGNTEAFF
TGTGCCAGCAGCCTGACCACAGGGAACACTGAAGCTTTCTTT
>-|few|TRBV29-1|TRBJ2-1
CSVEDRRGGSPDEQFF
TGCAGCGTTGAAGACCGGCGGGGAGGCTCCCCCGATGAGCAGTTCTTC
>TRBD1|few|TRBV5-1|TRBJ1-6
CASSLARGNNSPLHF
TGCGCCAGCAGCTTGGCCAGGGGGAATAATTCACCCCTCCACTTT
>TRBD2|-|TRBV20-1|TRBJ2-5
CSVFGGETQYF
TGCAGTGTGTTCGGGGGGGAGACCCAGTACTTC
>-|-|TRBV15|TRBJ1-5
CATSRPSGQPQHF
TGTGCCACCAGCAGACCCTCGGGTCAGCCCCAGCATTTT
>-|-|TRBV27|TRBJ1-1
CASSFRQPNTEAFF
TGTGCCAGCAGTTTCAGACAACCGAACACTGAAGCTTTCTTT
>-|few|TRBV7-6|TRBJ2-2
CASSLPSGRGELFF
TGTGCCAGCAGCTTACCGTCGGGACGAGGGGAGCTGTTTTTT
>-|-|TRBV4-1|TRBJ2-5
CASSQPGSETQYF
TGCGCCAGCAGCCAACCAGGGTCAGAGACCCAGTACTTC
>TRBD1|-|TRBV19|TRBJ2-1
CASSSHRDRLIGEQFF
TGTGCCAGTAGTTCACACCGGGACAGACTGATCGGAGAGCAGTTCTTC
>TRBD2|-|TRBV2|TRBJ2-1
CASSGPGGPSYNEQFF
TGTGCCAGCAGCGGTCCGGGGGGGCCCTCCTACAATGAGCAGTTCTTC
>-|medium-sized|TRBV19|TRBJ1-1
CASSASGYEAFF
TGTGCCAGTAGTGCGTCGGGATATGAAGCTTTCTTT
>-|-|TRBV5-4|TRBJ1-6
CASSLDAQLSYNSPLHF
TGTGCCAGCAGCTTGGATGCCCAACTATCCTATAATTCACCCCTCCACTTT
>-|medium-sized|TRBV10-2|TRBJ2-7
CASSESAGPSYEQYF
TGCGCCAGCAGTGAGTCGGCGGGGCCTTCCTACGAGCAGTACTTC
>-|once|TRBV19|TRBJ2-2
CASSMGLLPGVGGELFF
TGTGCCAGTAGTATGGGTCTATTACCCGGGGTCGGCGGGGAGCTGTTTTTT
>-|few|TRBV19|TRBJ2-1
CASMRGNDIRQGEQFF
TGTGCCAGTATGAGGGGGAATGATATACGGCAGGGTGAGCAGTTCTTC
>-|-|TRBV11-2|TRBJ2-1
CASSFQYNEQFF
TGTGCCAGCAGCTTCCAGTACAATGAGCAGTTCTTC
>-|-|TRBV10-3|TRBJ1-1
CAISEPRATEAFF
TGTGCCATCAGTGAGCCCAGGGCCACTGAAGCTTTCTTT
>-|once|TRBV15|TRBJ2-7
CATSAGGGYEQYF
TGTGCCACCAGTGCAGGGGGAGGCTACGAGCAGTACTTC
>-|once|TRBV10-3|TRBJ1-1
CAINPEGATEAFF
TGTGCCATCAACCCAGAAGGGGCCACTGAAGCTTTCTTT
>-|-|TRBV29-1|TRBJ1-2
CSFRVAGAKGYTF
TGCAGCTTCAGAGTGGCAGGGGCGAAGGGCTACACCTTC
>-|-|TRBV5-1|TRBJ1-1
CASSPTSWDTEAFF
TGCGCCAGCAGCCCAACCTCGTGGGACACTGAAGCTTTCTTT
>-|-|TRBV5-1|TRBJ1-4
CASSLAGLQGNEKLFF
TGCGCCAGCAGCTTGGCCGGCCTCCAGGGAAATGAAAAACTGTTTTTT
>-|few|TRBV18|TRBJ2-1
CASSPQVNEQFF
TGTGCCAGCTCACCTCAGGTGAATGAGCAGTTCTTC
>-|-|TRBV20-1|TRBJ1-2
CSAREGYGYTF
TGCAGTGCTAGGGAGGGCTATGGCTACACCTTC
>-|-|TRBV5-1|TRBJ1-1
CASSSGGTHGTEAFF
TGCGCCAGCAGCTCGGGGGGGACCCACGGCACTGAAGCTTTCTTT
>TRBD1|many|TRBV5-4|TRBJ1-1
CASSLDRGMNTEAFF
TGTGCCAGCAGCTTGGACAGGGGAATGAACACTGAAGCTTTCTTT